The 3 T cell receptor beta chains listed next were all sequenced from one sample in a study of Graves' ophthalmopathy and Graves' hyperthyroidism. CDR3 regions of TCR beta were amplified from RNA transcripts. Following a first-round RT-PCR that used HTBI primers, a second-round multiplex PCR was carried out. In TCRdb, the multiplex PCR reads were re-called with MiXCR into one record per CDR3 protein. Seen here are 900,000 to 1,200,000 distinct CDR3 sequences, roughly 35% observed once, and the top ten hold 8.5% to 14%. The sample comprised peripheral blood or thyroid tissue (not recorded which). These receptors all come from an adult man with Graves' hyperthyroidism.

This clonotype turned up a few times. The chain links TRBV2 to TRBJ1-4; D remains unclear. This CDR3 has 15 residues. Looked up from germline, CDR1 is SNHLY and CDR2 is FYNNEI. The V end was cut by 7 bases, the J end by 4 bases, with 16 bases between. The CDR3 DNA is TGTGCCAGCAAGCACCAAGGCTCAGTTAATGAAAAACTGTTTTTT. It is translated as CASKHQGSVNEKLFF.

Notes on this clonotype: One end of the junction is discordant with germline, which a read error may explain. V usage is TRBV24-1 and J usage is TRBJ2-5, with TRBD1 identical over 8 bases. The CDR3 sequence is 19 residues long. The germline V gene encodes CDR1 KGHDR and CDR2 SFDVKD. This CDR3 reads CATSDSGTGWVGNQKTQYF. For the CDR3, the DNA is TGTGCCACCAGTGATTCCGGGACAGGTTGGGTCGGGAACCAAAAGACCCAGTACTTC.

V and J are TRBV12-3 or TRBV12-4 and TRBJ2-7; the match to TRBD2 covers 11 bases. V shed 3 bases and J 1 base; nucleotides not matched to a gene: 8. There are 17 residues in the CDR3. CDR3 nucleotides: TGTGCCAGCAGTTTGGGGACTAGCGGAACCAGTTCCTACGAGCAGTACTTC. This codes for CASSLGTSGTSSYEQYF.